Below, one TCR beta chain is given with its context. This entry comes from a study of blood T cell repertoires in COVID-19. In the source study's methods: Amplification of reference gene primers provided the estimated nucleated cell counts. Sequencing was performed with immunoSEQ multiplex PCR; in TCRdb, only in-frame clones are kept and a portion is missing. The DNA gave D and trimming, while V, J and clone size come from that table. Here the sample spans some 290,000 clones, 70% to 90% being singletons. The CDR3 length is 14 residues. Trimming shortened V by 4 bases and J by 6 bases, and 14 bases separated the two germline ends. Germline V gene lookup returns CDR1 KGHSH and CDR2 LQKENI.

V is TRBV18 and J is TRBJ2-3; D unclear. Sequencing input: peripheral blood. This receptor was identified in a man in his late teens or twenties with active or convalescent COVID-19. This chain's CDR3 is CASSRANPWDTQYF. CDR3 bases: TGTGCCAGCTCACGGGCGAACCCATGGGATACGCAGTATTTT.